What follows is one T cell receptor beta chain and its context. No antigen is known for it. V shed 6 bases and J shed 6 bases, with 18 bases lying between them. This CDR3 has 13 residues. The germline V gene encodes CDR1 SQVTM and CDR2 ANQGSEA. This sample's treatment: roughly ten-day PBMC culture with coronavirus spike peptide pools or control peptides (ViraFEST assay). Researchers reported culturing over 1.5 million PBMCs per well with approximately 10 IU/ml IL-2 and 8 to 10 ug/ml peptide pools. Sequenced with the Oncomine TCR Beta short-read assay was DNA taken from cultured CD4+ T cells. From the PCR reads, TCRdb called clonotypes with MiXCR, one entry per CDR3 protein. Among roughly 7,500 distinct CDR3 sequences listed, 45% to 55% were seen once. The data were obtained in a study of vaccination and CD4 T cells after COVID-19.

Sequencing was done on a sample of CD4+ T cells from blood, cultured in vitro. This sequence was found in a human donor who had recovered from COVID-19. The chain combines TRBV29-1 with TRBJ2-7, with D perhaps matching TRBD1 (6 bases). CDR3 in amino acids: CSVRLTGNGEQYF. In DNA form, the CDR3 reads TGCAGCGTCCGACTTACAGGGAATGGCGAGCAGTACTTC.